Each of the 8 T cell receptor beta chains below was sequenced from the same sample in a study of T cell changes during pregnancy in multiple sclerosis. Profiling relied on immunoSEQ multiplex PCR, and the TCRdb table lists in-frame clones only, not all of them. Of some 48,000 clones in the sample, 75% to 90% were seen once. Specimen: CD8+ T cells from peripheral blood mononuclear cells, collected in the second trimester of pregnancy. These TCRs come from a female donor with multiple sclerosis, enrolled in a pregnancy study.

V gene TRBV30 combines with J gene TRBJ2-7, with 7 bases fitting TRBD1. V gave up 4 bases and J gave up 4 bases; unmatched junction bases: 4. Germline V lookup: CDR1 GTSNPN, CDR2 SVGIG (reference sequence). CDR3 length equals 12 residues. The CDR3 here is CAWTDREYEQYF. In DNA form, the CDR3 reads TGTGCCTGGACTGACAGGGAATACGAGCAGTACTTC. Together with reference TRBV30 and TRBJ2-7, the CDR3 gives the full variable domain: SQTIHQWPATLVQPVGSPLSLECTVEGTSNPNLYWYRQAAGRGLQLLFYSVGIGQISSEVPQNLSASRPQDRQFILSSKKLLLSDSGFYLCAWTDREYEQYFGPGTRLTVT.

The DNA of the CDR3 is TGTGCCTGGAGTGGGGCGAGAATTGAAGCTTTCTTT. This encodes CAWSGARIEAFF. The genes are TRBV30 and TRBJ1-1; D gene unclear. Germline CDR1 and CDR2: GTSNPN and SVGIG (reference sequence). The CDR3 has 12 amino acids. With 1 base removed from V and 7 bases from J, the gap between germline ends came to 10 bases.

This chain uses TRBV5-1 with TRBJ1-1; 7 nucleotides align to TRBD1. With 0 bases clipped from V and 0 bases from J, the junction kept 8 bases outside the gene matches. The germline V gene encodes CDR1 SGHRS and CDR2 YFSETQ. This CDR3 contains 17 residues. The CDR3 DNA sequence: TGCGCCAGCAGCTTGGGCGGGACAGCAAGGGTGAACACTGAAGCTTTCTTT. Its protein product is CASSLGGTARVNTEAFF.

The chain recombines TRBV2 with TRBJ1-1; 7 nucleotides line up with TRBD1. Germline CDR1 is SNHLY and CDR2 is FYNNEI. V lost 4 bases to trimming and J lost 5 bases; unmatched junction nucleotides: 7. CDR3 length equals 14 residues. The CDR3 protein is CASSGQGMRTEAFF. The CDR3 bases are TGTGCCAGCAGTGGACAGGGTATGCGGACTGAAGCTTTCTTT.

The genes are TRBV9 and TRBJ2-3; the D gene is possibly TRBD1 (5 bases). Trimming removed 3 bases from V and 7 bases from J, with 6 bases in between. The CDR3 consists of 11 residues. Germline V CDR1 and CDR2: SGDLS, YYNGEE. CDR3 sequence (DNA): TGTGCCAGCAGCGAGGGGTATACGCAGTATTTT. This translates into CASSEGYTQYF.

The chain uses TRBV19 and TRBJ1-1; the match to TRBD1 covers 7 bases. Germline CDR1 is LNHDA and CDR2 is SQIVND (reference sequence). This CDR3 region has 15 residues. Losses at the gene ends were 5 bases for V and 2 bases for J; bases not matched to a gene: 8. The CDR3 DNA reads TGTGCCAGTAGTTCGCCGTCAGGGGGTAACACTGAAGCTTTCTTT. It specifies CASSSPSGGNTEAFF.

The chain combines TRBV4-1 with TRBJ2-2; D is possibly TRBD1 (6 bases). CDR1 and CDR2 from the germline V gene are MGHRA and YSYEKL. V was trimmed by 3 bases and J by 4 bases, leaving 15 bases between them. The CDR3 has 16 amino acids. The CDR3, as DNA: TGCGCCAGCAGCCAGGCAGGGGATCTCGGCACCGGGGAGCTGTTTTTT. Translation gives CASSQAGDLGTGELFF.

The CDR3 DNA sequence: TGTGCCAGCAGCTTACTGGGAGACGGGGAGACCCAGTACTTC. Translated: CASSLLGDGETQYF. The chain combines TRBV7-3 with TRBJ2-5; D possibly corresponds to TRBD2 (5 bases). Trimming shortened V by 2 bases and J by 5 bases, and 12 bases separated the two germline ends. The germline V gene has CDR1 SGHTA and CDR2 FQGTGA. This CDR3 comprises 14 residues.